This TCR beta chain derives from a study of cytomegalovirus exposure and HLA in healthy donors. Concerning this clone itself: The target antigen is unknown.

Amplification used 60 Vbeta primers and 13 Jbeta primers. The protocol was immunoSEQ multiplex PCR, while the TCRdb copy is restricted to in-frame clones and leaves out a portion. This sample carries about 160,000 clones, roughly 76% of them seen once, and the ten largest clones take roughly 1.4%. Each of the donors was a healthy bone marrow donor. Findings and caveats of the study: Rare sequences made up most TCRs, while some public TCRs were found in many donors. Per a prior analysis, the majority of TCR beta V segments were productive roughly 90% or roughly 30% of the time. Certain sequence variants were highly shared and formed a cluster, and this cluster was likely a sequencing artifact.

Sequenced material: PBMCs. This clonotype was sampled from a man in his fifties or sixties in good health and CMV-seronegative.

CDR3 DNA sequence: TGTGCCAGCAGCTTAGGGCTCAGCGAGCAGTACTTC. This codes for CASSLGLSEQYF. The chain recombines TRBV11-3 with TRBJ2-5; D is unclear. The DNA end favors TRBJ2-7, so the J call may be wrong. CDR1 and CDR2 from the germline V gene are SGHNT and YENEEA. The CDR3 length is 12 residues.